This is a list of T cell receptor beta chains from one sample in a study of T cells in Graves' hyperthyroidism and ophthalmopathy. MiXCR was run by TCRdb on the multiplex PCR reads, yielding one entry per CDR3 protein. The table has 300,000 to 400,000 distinct CDR3 sequences, roughly 14% seen once; the top ten hold roughly a fifth. Sequencing was carried out using blood. The receptors derive from a woman younger than 45 with Graves' ophthalmopathy. Both conserved end residues are trimmed from each CDR3.

TRBJ2-2 TRBV27 ASRVAEYTGELF
TRBJ1-1 TRBV18 ASSLKGTEAF
TRBJ2-7 TRBV28 ASTDNPYEQY
TRBJ1-1 TRBV28 ASTLIGDGAGVFTEAF
TRBJ1-2 TRBV7-2 ASTHNGGYGYT
TRBJ2-3 TRBV11-2 ASSPGTPTDTQY
TRBJ1-5 TRBV24-1 ASRQGAGTGSFFSYQPQH
TRBJ2-5 TRBV20-1 SAPIKDRLEETQY
TRBJ2-7 TRBV7-2 ASSLSGEQY
TRBJ2-5 TRBV29-1 SVVAGGVPRETQY
TRBJ2-7 TRBV7-2 ASSQRQGTYEQY
TRBJ1-6 TRBV2 ARGTGGNSSPLH
TRBJ2-3 TRBV7-8 ASSPPYTDTQY
TRBJ2-1 TRBV18 ASSPTGTQYNEQF
TRBJ2-1 TRBV28 ASGWGQGNEQF
TRBJ1-6 TRBV28 ASSLISPFVPNSPLH
TRBJ1-4 TRBV19 ASSVRQGSNEKLF
TRBJ2-1 TRBV7-3 ASSSRGAGGTYNEQF
TRBJ1-2 TRBV9 ASSALTANYGYT
TRBJ2-5 TRBV11-3 ASSLSRGSGETQY
TRBJ1-5 TRBV7-8 ASSQGRGGFQPQH
TRBJ2-2 TRBV19 ASKGTGIPNTGELF
TRBJ2-2 TRBV7-9 ASSLALAGNTGELF
TRBJ2-1 TRBV28 ASSDQGRHNEQF
TRBJ1-2 TRBV19 ASTRPGGPDGYT
TRBJ1-2 TRBV6-1 ASIQRRDSYGYT
TRBJ2-7 TRBV7-2 ASSLRRTGGPYEQY
TRBJ2-1 TRBV6-5 ASSYEARNEQF
TRBJ1-2 TRBV10-3 AIRLTGVYGYT
TRBJ2-2 TRBV2 ATPGLGGDTGELF
TRBJ2-2 TRBV10-3 AAAGTGSTGELF
TRBJ2-1 TRBV30 AWGRPLSKRGSNEQF
TRBJ2-7 TRBV11-3 ASSYGPSYEQY
TRBJ1-2 TRBV14 ASSLISGGADYT
TRBJ2-1 TRBV24-1 ATSDTYNEQF
TRBJ1-2 TRBV5-6 ASSLRRAGGYT
TRBJ2-7 TRBV2 ASSVEGAYEQY
TRBJ2-4 TRBV27 ASTGGPKNIQY
TRBJ1-2 TRBV7-2 ASSLSPGGRDSGYT
TRBJ2-2 TRBV24-1 ATSALGVTGELF
TRBJ2-3 TRBV20-1 SVPGTSGYTDTQY
TRBJ1-5 TRBV20-1 SARMGGPQPQH
TRBJ2-1 TRBV10-3 AISESSLLAGESSYNEQF
TRBJ2-5 TRBV2 AAIAQGAPETQY
TRBJ2-3 TRBV27 ASSVFRSGRGQPDTQY
TRBJ1-6 TRBV5-5 ASSLEGQRDSPLH
TRBJ1-3 TRBV7-9 ASSQGTVGNTIY
TRBJ2-3 TRBV29-1 SVDERGATDTQY
TRBJ2-3 TRBV4-1 ASSQDPGFNTQY
TRBJ2-3 TRBV28 ASFRQEGHTDTQY
TRBJ2-1 TRBV7-2 ASSQTVYNEQF